What follows describes a single T cell receptor (beta chain). The antigen is not known. V was shortened by 6 bases and J by 5 bases, with 14 bases between the two germline ends. The germline V gene encodes CDR1 ENHRY and CDR2 SYGVKD. CDR3 length equals 14 residues. MiXCR, applied by TCRdb to the RT-PCR reads, yields one record per CDR3 protein. The sample includes about 780,000 distinct CDR3 sequences, roughly 18% of them seen just once. This entry belongs to a study of response to subunit inactivated influenza vaccine. Study results and caveats: Each seasonal flu vaccination may recruit only limited new T cells, authors suggested.

This clonotype originated in a man aged 50 to 60 who received an inactivated influenza vaccine. The starting material was PBMCs from blood, obtained less than 6 days after vaccination. The chain recombines TRBV10-3 with TRBJ1-5; D is possibly TRBD1 (5 bases). The CDR3: CAISRTWRDQPQHF. DNA of the CDR3: TGTGCCATCAGCAGGACATGGAGGGATCAGCCCCAGCATTTT.